This is a list of T cell receptor beta chains from one sample in a study of PD-1 blockade in classical Hodgkin lymphoma. Here immunoSEQ multiplex PCR was the method, and the copy in TCRdb shows in-frame clones only, minus some. The profile shows about 93,000 clones, around 78% of them singletons. Sequenced material: peripheral blood mononuclear cells (PBMCs), taken before the fourth cycle of nivolumab. The receptors shown here come from a human donor with classical Hodgkin lymphoma. Both conserved end residues are part of each CDR3. The order of the fields is clone size, V gene, D gene, J gene, CDR3 protein, CDR3 DNA. D genes are given only for firm matches. Part of the rows lack a size; the others show once, few, many or a class for expanded clones.

NA	TRBV29-1	NA	TRBJ1-1	CSAFSMNTEAFF	TGCAGCGCCTTTTCAATGAACACTGAAGCTTTCTTT
once	TRBV5-4	NA	TRBJ1-1	CASSLEGTEAFF	TGTGCCAGCAGCTTGGAGGGCACTGAAGCTTTCTTT
few	TRBV18	TRBD1	TRBJ2-7	CASSPPGTGYEQYF	TGTGCCAGCTCACCACCCGGGACAGGGTACGAGCAGTACTTC
few	TRBV2	TRBD1	TRBJ2-7	CASSGQGPYEQYF	TGTGCCAGCAGTGGACAGGGACCCTACGAGCAGTACTTC
many	TRBV11-2	NA	TRBJ2-7	CASSLAADQRRYF	TGTGCCAGCAGCTTAGCGGCCGACCAGAGGAGGTACTTC
NA	TRBV2	NA	TRBJ2-1	CASSRPLYNEQFF	TGTGCCAGCAGCAGGCCGCTGTACAATGAGCAGTTCTTC
NA	TRBV7-3	TRBD2	TRBJ2-2	CASSPPGLAGGANTGELFF	TGTGCCAGCAGCCCCCCGGGACTAGCGGGAGGCGCGAACACCGGGGAGCTGTTTTTT
once	TRBV5-1	NA	TRBJ2-3	CASSLVEGDTQYF	TGCGCCAGCAGCTTGGTCGAAGGGGATACGCAGTATTTT
few	TRBV7-2	NA	TRBJ2-7	CASSETGDYLEQYF	TGTGCCAGCAGCGAGACAGGGGACTACCTCGAGCAGTACTTC
NA	TRBV7-2	TRBD1	TRBJ1-5	CASSPGQGLLGQPQHF	TGTGCCAGCAGCCCGGGACAGGGCCTCCTCGGTCAGCCCCAGCATTTT
NA	TRBV28	NA	TRBJ1-1	CAISEDTEAFF	TGTGCCATCTCTGAGGACACTGAAGCTTTCTTT
NA	TRBV19	NA	TRBJ1-1	CASGPGRGGTEAFF	TGTGCCAGCGGACCAGGACGTGGTGGCACTGAAGCTTTCTTT
NA	TRBV19	NA	TRBJ2-5	CASSIKGASRLRTQYF	TGTGCCAGTAGTATTAAAGGGGCATCGCGGCTCCGGACCCAGTACTTC
NA	TRBV6-5	TRBD1	TRBJ1-4	CASSYDRAPREKLFF	TGTGCCAGCAGTTATGACAGGGCTCCTAGGGAAAAACTGTTTTTT